The TCR beta chain described here comes from a study of shared clonotypes between healthy human individuals. The CDR3 length is 14 residues. Germline V lookup: CDR1 ENHRY, CDR2 SYGVKD. V shed 3 bases and J shed 1 base, with 8 bases lying between them. Everyone who donated was a Caucasian adult who lived in Nashville, Tennessee. CD4+ cells yielded CD45RA+ naive and CD45RA-negative memory subsets. Sequencing used immunoSEQ multiplex PCR; TCRdb keeps in-frame clones, though not all of them. The table shows 2 million to 2.5 million clones, with 95% occurring only once. The TCR comes from a man aged 18 to 30 in good health. The material sequenced was naive CD4+ T cells sorted from blood. This sample's subset: CD45RA+ positively selected. The rearrangement links TRBV10-3 to TRBJ2-3; unclear D gene. The CDR3 protein is CAISERLGTDTQYF. The CDR3 nucleotides read TGTGCCATCAGTGAAAGACTGGGCACAGATACGCAGTATTTT.